This TCR beta chain stems from a study of T-cell memory formation after mild COVID-19. Study at large: TCR clusters were mostly donor specific.

Trimming removed 5 bases at V and 2 bases at J, with 12 bases between. In germline, CDR1 is LGHNA, CDR2 YNFKEQ. This CDR3 is built from 14 residues. Details on this clonotype: Its specificity is not known.

Study-wide findings and caveats: Mostly located in CM and EM were contracting CD4+ clones, with contracting CD8+ clones located in EMRA. Nothing confirmed that second-wave clones peaking on day 37 were specific for SARS-CoV-2.

TCRdb processed the 5' RACE reads anew with MiXCR; each CDR3 protein has one entry. The sample consists of over 500,000 distinct CDR3 sequences, roughly 17% of them appearing once. J is TRBJ2-5 and V is TRBV4-2; unclear D gene. This clonotype originated in an adult woman who had mild COVID-19 (a few samples of this study predate the infection). Cell type and time point are not known. The material sequenced was PBMCs or a T cell subset sorted from them (not recorded which). Written as DNA, the CDR3 is TGTGCCAGCAGCGGCACACAGACACAAGAGACCCAGTACTTC. Translation: CASSGTQTQETQYF.